This record covers a single TCR beta chain. This record belongs to a study of shared clonotypes between healthy human individuals. For the study at large: A donor's plate count was three for CD4 naive and three for CD4 memory; CD8 naive had two and CD8 memory one.

Measured with immunoSEQ multiplex PCR; TCRdb has only the in-frame clones, and not every one. The sample has 800,000 to 1,200,000 clones, around 78% seen once. None of the donors, who were healthy HIV-negative adults, had recently had acute infections or vaccinations. CD4+ cells yielded CD45RA+ naive and CD45RA-negative memory subsets. Germline V gene lookup returns CDR1 LGHNA and CDR2 YNFKEQ. CDR3 length equals 17 residues. The trim removed 0 bases at V and 6 bases at J, leaving 9 bases unmatched. What was sequenced was memory CD4+ T cells from PBMCs. Indicated subset: CD45RA-negative fraction. This chain links TRBV4-2 with TRBJ1-3; the match to TRBD1 covers 9 bases. The sequence derives from a man younger than 35 in good health. Some clones in this sample may be carry-over from other donors' samples. The CDR3 DNA follows: TGTGCCAGCAGCCAAGATTATACCGGGACAGGGCTAAACACCATATATTTT. It yields the protein CASSQDYTGTGLNTIYF.